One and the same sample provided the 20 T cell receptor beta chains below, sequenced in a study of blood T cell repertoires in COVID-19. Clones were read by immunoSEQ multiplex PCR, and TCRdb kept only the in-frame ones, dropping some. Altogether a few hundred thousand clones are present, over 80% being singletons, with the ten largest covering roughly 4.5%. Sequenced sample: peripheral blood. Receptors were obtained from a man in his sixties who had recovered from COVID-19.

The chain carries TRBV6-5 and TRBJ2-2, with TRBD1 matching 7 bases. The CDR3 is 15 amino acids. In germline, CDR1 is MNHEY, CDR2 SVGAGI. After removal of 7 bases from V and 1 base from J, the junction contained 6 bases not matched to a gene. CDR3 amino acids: CASTPWDRNTGELFF. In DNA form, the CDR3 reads TGTGCCAGCACACCCTGGGACAGGAACACCGGGGAGCTGTTTTTT.

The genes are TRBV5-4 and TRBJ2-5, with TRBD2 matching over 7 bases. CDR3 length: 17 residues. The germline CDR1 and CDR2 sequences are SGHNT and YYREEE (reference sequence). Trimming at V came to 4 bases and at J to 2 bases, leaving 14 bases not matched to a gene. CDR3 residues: CASSLQTLAGAQETQYF. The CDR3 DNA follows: TGTGCCAGCAGCCTCCAAACGTTGGCGGGAGCTCAAGAGACCCAGTACTTC. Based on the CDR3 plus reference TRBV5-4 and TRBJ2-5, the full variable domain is ETGVTQSPTHLIKTRGQQVTLRCSSQSGHNTVSWYQQALGQGPQFIFQYYREEENGRGNFPPRFSGLQFPNYSSELNVNALELDDSALYLCASSLQTLAGAQETQYFGPGTRLLVL.

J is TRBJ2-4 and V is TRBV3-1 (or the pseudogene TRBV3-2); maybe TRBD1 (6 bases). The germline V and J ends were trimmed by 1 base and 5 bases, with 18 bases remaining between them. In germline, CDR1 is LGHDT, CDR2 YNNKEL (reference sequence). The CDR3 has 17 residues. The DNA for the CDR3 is TGTGCCAGCAGCCAAGTCGGCTGGGGGCGATTCGAAAACATTCAGTACTTC. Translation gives CASSQVGWGRFENIQYF.

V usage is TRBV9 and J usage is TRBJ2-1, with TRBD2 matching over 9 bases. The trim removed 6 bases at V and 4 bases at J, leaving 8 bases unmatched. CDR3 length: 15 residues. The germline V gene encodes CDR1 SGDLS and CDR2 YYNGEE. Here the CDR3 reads CASTLGGGDYNEQFF. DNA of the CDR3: TGTGCCAGCACCCTTGGCGGGGGGGATTACAATGAGCAGTTCTTC.

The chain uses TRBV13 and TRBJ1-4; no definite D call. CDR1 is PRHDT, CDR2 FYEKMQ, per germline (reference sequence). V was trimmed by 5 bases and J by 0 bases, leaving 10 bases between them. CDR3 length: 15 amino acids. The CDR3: CASSKQSATNEKLFF. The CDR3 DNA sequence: TGTGCCAGCAGCAAACAGTCTGCAACTAATGAAAAACTGTTTTTT. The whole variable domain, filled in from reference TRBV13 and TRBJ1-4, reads AAGVIQSPRHLIKEKRETATLKCYPIPRHDTVYWYQQGPGQDPQFLISFYEKMQSDKGSIPDRFSAQQFSDYHSELNMSSLELGDSALYFCASSKQSATNEKLFFGSGTQLSVL.

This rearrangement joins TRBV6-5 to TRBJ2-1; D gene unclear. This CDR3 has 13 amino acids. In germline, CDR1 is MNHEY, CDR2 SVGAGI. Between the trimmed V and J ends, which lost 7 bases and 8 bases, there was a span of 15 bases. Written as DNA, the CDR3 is TGTGCCAGCACCTCAGGTCGGTTTGATGAGCAGTTCTTC. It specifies CASTSGRFDEQFF.

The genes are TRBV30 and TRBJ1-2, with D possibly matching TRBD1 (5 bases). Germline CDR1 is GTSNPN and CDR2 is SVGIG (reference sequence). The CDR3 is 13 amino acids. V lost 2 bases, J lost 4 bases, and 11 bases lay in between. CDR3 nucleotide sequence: TGTGCCTGGAGTAAGGGACTGTCCTATGGCTACACCTTC. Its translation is CAWSKGLSYGYTF.

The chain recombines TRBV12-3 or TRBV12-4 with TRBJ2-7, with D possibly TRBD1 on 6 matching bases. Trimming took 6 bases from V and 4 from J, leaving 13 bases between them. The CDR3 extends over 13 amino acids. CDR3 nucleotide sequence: TGTGCCAGCAGATTGACAGGAAAATACGAGCAGTACTTC. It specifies CASRLTGKYEQYF.

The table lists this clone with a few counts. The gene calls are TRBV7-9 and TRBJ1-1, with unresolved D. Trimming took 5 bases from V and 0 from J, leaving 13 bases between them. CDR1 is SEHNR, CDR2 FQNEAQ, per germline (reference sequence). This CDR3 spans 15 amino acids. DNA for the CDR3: TGTGCCAGCAGCGTTCGCGGCAATTTGAACACTGAAGCTTTCTTT. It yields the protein CASSVRGNLNTEAFF.

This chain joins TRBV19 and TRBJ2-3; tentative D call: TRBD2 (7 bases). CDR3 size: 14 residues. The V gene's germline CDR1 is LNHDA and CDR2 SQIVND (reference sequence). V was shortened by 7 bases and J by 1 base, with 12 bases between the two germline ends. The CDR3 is CASNGGAGTDTQYF. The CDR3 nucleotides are TGTGCCAGTAATGGGGGGGCTGGCACAGATACGCAGTATTTT.

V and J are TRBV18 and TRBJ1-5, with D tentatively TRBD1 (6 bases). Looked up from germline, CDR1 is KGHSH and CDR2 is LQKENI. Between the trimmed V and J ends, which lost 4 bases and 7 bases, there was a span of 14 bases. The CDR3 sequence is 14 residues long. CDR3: CASSQGIQGQPQHF. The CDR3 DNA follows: TGTGCCAGCTCACAAGGAATCCAGGGGCAGCCCCAGCATTTT. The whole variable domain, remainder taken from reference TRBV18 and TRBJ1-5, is NAGVMQNPRHLVRRRGQEARLRCSPMKGHSHVYWYRQLPEEGLKFMVYLQKENIIDESGMPKERFSAEFPKEGPSILRIQQVVRGDSAAYFCASSQGIQGQPQHFGDGTRLSIL.

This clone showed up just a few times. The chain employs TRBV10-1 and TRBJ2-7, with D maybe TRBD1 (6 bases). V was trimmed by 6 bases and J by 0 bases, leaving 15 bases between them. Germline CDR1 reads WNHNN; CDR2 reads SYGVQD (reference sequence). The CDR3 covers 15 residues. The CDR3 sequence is CASSQAGDPSYEQYF. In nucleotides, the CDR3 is TGCGCCAGCAGCCAAGCAGGGGACCCCTCCTACGAGCAGTACTTC.

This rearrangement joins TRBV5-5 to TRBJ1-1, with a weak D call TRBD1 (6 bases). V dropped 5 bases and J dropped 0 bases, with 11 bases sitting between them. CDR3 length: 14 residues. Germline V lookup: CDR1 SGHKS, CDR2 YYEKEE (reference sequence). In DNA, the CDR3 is TGTGCCAGCAGATACGGACAGATGAACACTGAAGCTTTCTTT. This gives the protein CASRYGQMNTEAFF.

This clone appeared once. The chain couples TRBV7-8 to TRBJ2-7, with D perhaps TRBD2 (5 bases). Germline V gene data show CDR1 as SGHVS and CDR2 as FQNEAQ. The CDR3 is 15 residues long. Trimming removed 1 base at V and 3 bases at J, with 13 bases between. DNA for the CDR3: TGTGCCAGCAGCTTAGTCTCGGGGTTTAACTACGAGCAGTACTTC. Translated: CASSLVSGFNYEQYF. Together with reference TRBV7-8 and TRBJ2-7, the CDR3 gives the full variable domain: GAGVSQSPRYKVAKRGQDVALRCDPISGHVSLFWYQQALGQGPEFLTYFQNEAQLDKSGLPSDRFFAERPEGSVSTLKIQRTQQEDSAVYLCASSLVSGFNYEQYFGPGTRLTVT.

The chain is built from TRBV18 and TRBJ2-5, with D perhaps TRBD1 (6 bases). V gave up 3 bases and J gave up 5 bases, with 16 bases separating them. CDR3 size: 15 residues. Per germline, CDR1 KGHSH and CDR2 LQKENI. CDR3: CASSPVAGDLETQYF. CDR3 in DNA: TGTGCCAGCTCACCCGTAGCAGGGGATTTGGAGACCCAGTACTTC. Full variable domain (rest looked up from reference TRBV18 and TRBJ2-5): NAGVMQNPRHLVRRRGQEARLRCSPMKGHSHVYWYRQLPEEGLKFMVYLQKENIIDESGMPKERFSAEFPKEGPSILRIQQVVRGDSAAYFCASSPVAGDLETQYFGPGTRLLVL.

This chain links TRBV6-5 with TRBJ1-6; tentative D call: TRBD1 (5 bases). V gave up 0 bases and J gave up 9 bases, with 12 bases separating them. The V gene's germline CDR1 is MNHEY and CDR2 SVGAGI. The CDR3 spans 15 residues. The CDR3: CASSYSRGVGSPLHF. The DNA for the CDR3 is TGTGCCAGCAGTTACTCCCGGGGGGTTGGTTCACCCCTCCACTTT.

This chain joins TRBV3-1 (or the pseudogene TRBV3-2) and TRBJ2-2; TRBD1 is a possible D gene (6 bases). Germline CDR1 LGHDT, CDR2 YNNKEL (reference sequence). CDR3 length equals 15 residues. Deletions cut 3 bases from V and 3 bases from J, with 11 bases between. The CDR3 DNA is TGTGCCAGCAGCCACCGCAGGGGTTACACCGGGGAGCTGTTTTTT. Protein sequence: CASSHRRGYTGELFF.

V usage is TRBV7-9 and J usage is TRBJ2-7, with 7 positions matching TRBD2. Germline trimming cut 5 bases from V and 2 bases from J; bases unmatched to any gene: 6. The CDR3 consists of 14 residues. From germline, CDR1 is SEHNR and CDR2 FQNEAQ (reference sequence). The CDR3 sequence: CASSRSGPTYEQYF. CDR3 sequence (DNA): TGTGCCAGCAGCCGTAGCGGGCCTACCTACGAGCAGTACTTC.

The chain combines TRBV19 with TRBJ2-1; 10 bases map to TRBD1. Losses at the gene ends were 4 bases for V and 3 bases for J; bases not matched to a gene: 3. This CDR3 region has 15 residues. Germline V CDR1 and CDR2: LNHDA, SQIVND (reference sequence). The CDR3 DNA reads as TGTGCCAGTAGTAGGACAGGGGGGAACTACAATGAGCAGTTCTTC. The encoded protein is CASSRTGGNYNEQFF.

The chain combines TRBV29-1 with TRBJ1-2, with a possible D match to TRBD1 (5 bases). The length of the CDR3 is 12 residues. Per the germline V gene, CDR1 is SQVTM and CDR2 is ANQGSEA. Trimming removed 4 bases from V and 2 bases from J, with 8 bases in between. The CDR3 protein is CSVVPGNYGYTF. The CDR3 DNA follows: TGCAGCGTTGTACCAGGGAACTATGGCTACACCTTC. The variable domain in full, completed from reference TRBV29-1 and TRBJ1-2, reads SAVISQKPSRDICQRGTSLTIQCQVDSQVTMMFWYRQQPGQSLTLIATANQGSEATYESGFVIDKFPISRPNLTFSTLTVSNMSPEDSSIYLCSVVPGNYGYTFGSGTRLTVV.